The sequence of this T cell receptor (beta chain) was determined in a study of T cells in Graves' hyperthyroidism and ophthalmopathy. TCR beta CDR3 region amplification was performed from RNA transcripts. The HTBI primer set drove a first-round RT-PCR of the TCR CDR3. TCRdb ran MiXCR on the multiplex PCR reads and lists one entry per CDR3 protein. The data hold 370,000 or so distinct CDR3 sequences, with 15% to 19% observed a single time. V was pared by 3 bases and J by 4 bases, with 17 bases of the junction left unmatched. The length of the CDR3 is 18 residues. CDR1 and CDR2 from the germline V gene are LGHNA and YNFKEQ.

The rearrangement links TRBV4-2 to TRBJ2-5; 7 bases map to TRBD2. The sequenced material came from blood. The receptor was isolated from a woman aged 18-29 years with Graves' hyperthyroidism that later progressed to Graves' ophthalmopathy. The CDR3: CASSHAIQGRERGETQYF. The CDR3 DNA reads as TGTGCCAGCAGCCACGCTATTCAAGGGCGGGAGAGGGGAGAGACCCAGTACTTC.